These 30 T cell receptor beta chains were sequenced from one sample in a study of cytotoxic CD8 clonotypes in ibrutinib-treated CLL. Measured with immunoSEQ multiplex PCR; TCRdb has only the in-frame clones, and not every one. The sample records approximately 120,000 clones, less than 90% being singletons. The sample here was PBMCs, taken after 24 months of ibrutinib treatment. These receptors all stem from a human donor with chronic lymphocytic leukemia.

The chain carries TRBV18 and TRBJ1-1; possibly TRBD1 for D (5 bases). V lost 8 bases to trimming and J lost 7 bases, with 14 bases between them. The CDR3 is made up of 12 amino acids. CDR1 and CDR2 from the germline V gene are KGHSH and LQKENI. The CDR3 here is CASAVRQFEAFF. DNA of the CDR3: TGTGCCAGCGCGGTACGACAGTTTGAAGCTTTCTTT.

This clone was observed a handful of times. The V call is TRBV9, the J call TRBJ2-3; 11 positions agree with TRBD2. The CDR3 is 17 residues long. Germline V gives CDR1 SGDLS, CDR2 YYNGEE. J gave up 2 bases and V 0 bases, and 5 bases lay outside the gene matches. In DNA, the CDR3 is TGTGCCAGCAGCGTAGACCCTAGCGGGGGGCTCACAGATACGCAGTATTTT. Translation gives CASSVDPSGGLTDTQYF.

This rearrangement joins TRBV11-2 to TRBJ2-3, with 8 nucleotides matching TRBD2. The CDR3 consists of 15 residues. From germline, CDR1 is SGHAT and CDR2 FQNNGV. The J segment lost 1 base and the V segment lost 1 base, leaving 1 base of the junction unmatched. The DNA of the CDR3 is TGTGCCAGCAGCTTAGGTAGCGGGGGCACAGATACGCAGTATTTT. It translates to CASSLGSGGTDTQYF.

The chain employs TRBV19 and TRBJ2-4; 10 bases match TRBD1. Germline lookup yields CDR1 LNHDA and CDR2 SQIVND (reference sequence). V lost 6 bases, J lost 0 bases, and 2 bases stayed unmatched. The CDR3 runs 15 residues. The CDR3 DNA follows: TGTGCCAGTAGAGGGACAGGGGAAGCCAAAAACATTCAGTACTTC. Encoded protein: CASRGTGEAKNIQYF.

The chain carries TRBV5-6 and TRBJ1-2; D unresolved. The CDR3 runs to 13 residues. The germline V and J ends were trimmed by 4 bases and 8 bases, with 15 bases remaining between them. Germline V gene data show CDR1 as SGHDT and CDR2 as YYEEEE. The CDR3 loop is CASSPRTLWGYTF. The CDR3 DNA follows: TGTGCCAGCAGCCCAAGGACGCTCTGGGGCTACACCTTC.

V gene TRBV10-3 combines with J gene TRBJ2-3; D remains unclear. This CDR3 comprises 14 residues. The germline gives CDR1 ENHRY, CDR2 SYGVKD. V was pared by 9 bases and J by 1 base, with 14 bases between. CDR3 amino acids: CAIKESSGTDTQYF. The CDR3 DNA is TGTGCCATTAAAGAGAGTTCCGGCACAGATACGCAGTATTTT.

V and J are TRBV7-9 and TRBJ2-5; TRBD1 agrees at 7 bases. The CDR3 has 15 amino acids. Germline V CDR1 and CDR2: SEHNR, FQNEAQ (reference sequence). Trimming at V came to 5 bases and at J to 5 bases, leaving 11 bases not matched to a gene. The CDR3 DNA is TGTGCCAGCAGCGCCTTTACAGGGGTGTTGGAGACCCAGTACTTC. This gives the protein CASSAFTGVLETQYF. Full variable domain (rest looked up from reference TRBV7-9 and TRBJ2-5): DTGVSQNPRHKITKRGQNVTFRCDPISEHNRLYWYRQTLGQGPEFLTYFQNEAQLEKSRLLSDRFSAERPKGSFSTLEIQRTEQGDSAMYLCASSAFTGVLETQYFGPGTRLLVL.

The J gene is TRBJ1-1, the V gene TRBV28; no firm D call. The V gene lost 2 bases and the J gene lost 1 base, with 14 bases spanning the gap. Germline V gene data show CDR1 as MDHEN and CDR2 as SYDVKM. The length of the CDR3 is 16 residues. Written as DNA, the CDR3 is TGTGCCAGCAGTTTACTCCTAAGGACGGAGAACACTGAAGCTTTCTTT. Protein: CASSLLLRTENTEAFF.

CDR3 amino acids: CASSQDRGRTGELFF. CDR3 DNA: TGCGCCAGCAGCCAAGATAGGGGTCGCACCGGGGAGCTGTTTTTT. This chain links TRBV5-1 with TRBJ2-2, with a weak D call TRBD1 (5 bases). V lost 4 bases, J lost 4 bases, and 14 bases lay in between. The CDR3 length is 15 residues. Germline lookup yields CDR1 SGHRS and CDR2 YFSETQ.

The chain recombines TRBV19 with TRBJ2-7; the D is unclear. V was shortened by 5 bases and J by 0 bases, with 11 bases between the two germline ends. This CDR3 contains 14 residues. Germline V gene sequence: CDR1 LNHDA, CDR2 SQIVND (reference sequence). The CDR3 sequence: CASSLRPNSYEQYF. CDR3 in DNA: TGTGCCAGTAGTTTGAGACCTAACTCCTACGAGCAGTACTTC.

The chain recombines TRBV5-4 with TRBJ1-5; 8 bases fit TRBD1. V shed 3 bases, J shed 5 bases, and the junction held 1 base outside the gene matches. Germline V gene data show CDR1 as SGHNT and CDR2 as YYREEE (reference sequence). The CDR3 is 13 residues long. The DNA for the CDR3 is TGTGCCAGCAGCTCGGGACAGGATCAGCCCCAGCATTTT. It specifies CASSSGQDQPQHF.

The J gene is TRBJ1-6, the V gene TRBV5-1; 9 nucleotides line up with TRBD1. After removal of 5 bases from V and 7 bases from J, the junction contained 7 bases not matched to a gene. Germline-derived CDR1 and CDR2 are SGHRS and YFSETQ. CDR3 size: 15 residues. The CDR3 reads CASRSVGQGNSPLHF. The CDR3 DNA sequence: TGCGCCAGCAGATCCGTCGGACAGGGGAATTCACCCCTCCACTTT.

J is TRBJ2-3 and V is TRBV6-5; 7 positions agree with TRBD2. This CDR3 has 13 amino acids. Per germline, CDR1 MNHEY and CDR2 SVGAGI. Trimming cost V 7 bases and J 2 bases; bases outside gene matches: 3. The CDR3 region has the DNA TGTGCCAGCAAGAGCGGGGTCACAGATACGCAGTATTTT. Protein: CASKSGVTDTQYF.

This clone was recorded only once. The CDR3 protein is CASSAQKGTEAFF. Written as DNA, the CDR3 is TGTGCCAGTAGTGCACAGAAGGGAACTGAAGCTTTCTTT. This rearrangement joins TRBV19 to TRBJ1-1, with unresolved D. The CDR3 runs to 13 residues. V shed 5 bases and J shed 5 bases, with 12 bases lying between them. CDR1 and CDR2 from the germline V gene are LNHDA and SQIVND (reference sequence).

The genes are TRBV7-9 and TRBJ2-2; D ambiguous. The CDR3 length is 14 residues. Germline CDR1 reads SEHNR; CDR2 reads FQNEAQ (reference sequence). Trimming took off 5 bases at V and 1 base at J, with 8 bases between the two ends. The DNA of the CDR3 is TGTGCCAGCAGCCAAAGCAGGAACACCGGGGAGCTGTTTTTT. Translating it yields CASSQSRNTGELFF.

The chain employs TRBV5-5 and TRBJ1-2; D is undetermined. The CDR3 spans 13 residues. Germline CDR1 reads SGHKS; CDR2 reads YYEKEE (reference sequence). V was shortened by 2 bases and J by 2 bases, with 7 bases between the two germline ends. This chain's CDR3 is CASSFPENYGYTF. CDR3 nucleotides: TGTGCCAGCAGCTTTCCGGAAAACTATGGCTACACCTTC.

J is TRBJ1-3 and V is TRBV28, with 12 bases that match TRBD1. The CDR3 runs to 18 residues. The trim removed 4 bases at V and 7 bases at J, leaving 14 bases unmatched. Germline CDR1 is MDHEN and CDR2 is SYDVKM. CDR3 DNA sequence: TGTGCCAGCAGTTACGACCAAGCTCCGGGACAGGGGGCGAACACCATATATTTT. Translated: CASSYDQAPGQGANTIYF.

This chain joins TRBV7-3 and TRBJ1-1, with D hard to call. Germline CDR1 and CDR2: SGHTA and FQGTGA. The CDR3 covers 13 residues. V lost 2 bases to trimming and J lost 1 base, with 5 bases between them. As DNA, the CDR3 is TGTGCCAGCAGCTTAGCGGGGAACACTGAAGCTTTCTTT. Translation: CASSLAGNTEAFF.

The CDR3 is CASSQIGLAGELFF. CDR3 in DNA: TGTGCCAGCAGCCAAATAGGGCTTGCCGGGGAGCTGTTTTTT. The chain has TRBV14 and TRBJ2-2; D uncertain. V was trimmed by 2 bases and J by 6 bases, leaving 10 bases between them. The CDR3 extends over 14 amino acids. The germline V gene encodes CDR1 SGHDN and CDR2 FVKESK.

This clone was picked up a small number of times. The V gene is TRBV29-1, the J gene TRBJ2-2, with TRBD1 identical over 7 bases. V lost 6 bases and J lost 5; bases outside the gene matches: 18. The CDR3 is 17 residues long. CDR1 and CDR2 from the germline V gene are SQVTM and ANQGSEA. The CDR3 region is CSVPGGAGTARTGELFF. In DNA, the CDR3 is TGCAGCGTCCCCGGTGGCGCCGGGACAGCGAGGACCGGGGAGCTGTTTTTT.

V gene TRBV14 combines with J gene TRBJ1-6; D uncertain. This CDR3 has 16 amino acids. With 1 base removed from V and 9 bases from J, the gap between germline ends came to 16 bases. Per the germline V gene, CDR1 is SGHDN and CDR2 is FVKESK. The CDR3 region is CASSQVLATNGSPLHF. For the CDR3, the DNA is TGTGCCAGCAGCCAAGTGTTAGCCACAAATGGTTCACCCCTCCACTTT. The whole variable domain, remainder taken from reference TRBV14 and TRBJ1-6, is EAGVTQFPSHSVIEKGQTVTLRCDPISGHDNLYWYRRVMGKEIKFLLHFVKESKQDESGMPNNRFLAERTGGTYSTLKVQPAELEDSGVYFCASSQVLATNGSPLHFGNGTRLTVT.

The rearrangement uses TRBV30 and TRBJ1-3; no clear D. Trimming took off 0 bases at V and 0 bases at J, with 15 bases between the two ends. CDR3 size: 17 residues. Germline CDR1 and CDR2: GTSNPN and SVGIG (reference sequence). This CDR3 is CAWSVLTGRHSGNTIYF. CDR3 coding DNA: TGTGCCTGGAGTGTACTTACTGGACGGCACTCTGGAAACACCATATATTTT.

The chain recombines TRBV7-9 with TRBJ2-7, with 11 bases aligning to TRBD1. Germline assignment: CDR1 SEHNR and CDR2 FQNEAQ (reference sequence). With 2 bases clipped from V and 2 bases from J, the junction kept 2 bases outside the gene matches. This CDR3 is 15 amino acids long. The CDR3 loop is CASSLWDRGAYEQYF. The CDR3 DNA follows: TGTGCCAGCAGCTTATGGGACAGGGGGGCCTACGAGCAGTACTTC. The entire variable domain, with the rest obtained from reference TRBV7-9 and TRBJ2-7, is as follows: DTGVSQNPRHKITKRGQNVTFRCDPISEHNRLYWYRQTLGQGPEFLTYFQNEAQLEKSRLLSDRFSAERPKGSFSTLEIQRTEQGDSAMYLCASSLWDRGAYEQYFGPGTRLTVT.

The rearrangement joins TRBV7-2 to TRBJ2-7, with TRBD1 matching over 7 bases. With 2 bases clipped from V and 9 bases from J, the junction kept 4 bases outside the gene matches. Germline CDR1 is SGHTA and CDR2 is FQGNSA. CDR3 size: 12 residues. As DNA, the CDR3 is TGTGCCAGCAGCTTATGGACAGGCTTGCAGTACTTC. Translated: CASSLWTGLQYF.

V and J are TRBV11-3 and TRBJ1-3; D is unresolved. V lost 5 bases and J 1 base, leaving 21 bases between the germline ends. Germline assignment: CDR1 SGHNT and CDR2 YENEEA. The CDR3 covers 18 residues. CDR3 amino acids: CASSRRTEGGSSGNTIYF. CDR3 nucleotides: TGTGCCAGCAGCAGAAGGACGGAAGGAGGTAGTTCTGGAAACACCATATATTTT.

This clone was recorded at least ten times. The rearrangement joins TRBV7-9 to TRBJ1-1, with a tentative D call TRBD1 (5 bases). CDR1 and CDR2 (germline): SEHNR, FQNEAQ (reference sequence). Trimming shortened V by 5 bases and J by 4 bases, and 8 bases separated the two germline ends. CDR3 length equals 12 residues. The CDR3 DNA follows: TGTGCCAGCAGCCGGGGCCTCACTGAAGCTTTCTTT. Encoded protein: CASSRGLTEAFF.

The rearrangement links TRBV6-1 to TRBJ2-2; D is unresolved. From germline, CDR1 is MNHNS and CDR2 SASEGT. The CDR3 consists of 12 residues. The V end was cut by 5 bases, the J end by 6 bases, with 7 bases between. The CDR3: CASSRPAGELFF. As DNA, the CDR3 is TGTGCCAGCAGTCGGCCGGCCGGGGAGCTGTTTTTT.

The CDR3 sequence is CASGTGVQPQHF. DNA for the CDR3: TGTGCCAGCGGGACAGGGGTTCAGCCCCAGCATTTT. The chain recombines TRBV2 with TRBJ1-5, with 10 bases fitting TRBD1. J gave up 6 bases and V 8 bases, and 1 base lay outside the gene matches. The CDR3 covers 12 residues. CDR1 SNHLY and CDR2 FYNNEI come from the germline V gene.

The chain joins TRBV4-1 to TRBJ1-2; 9 bases align to TRBD1. The CDR3 sequence is 16 residues long. Germline V gives CDR1 MGHRA, CDR2 YSYEKL. The ends lost 1 base at V and 2 bases at J; junction bases unmatched: 5. CDR3 region: CASSQARDRDNYGYTF. The CDR3 DNA reads as TGCGCCAGCAGCCAAGCCAGGGACAGGGACAACTATGGCTACACCTTC.

The chain employs TRBV19 and TRBJ2-1; 9 nucleotides align to TRBD1. Germline-derived CDR1 and CDR2 are LNHDA and SQIVND (reference sequence). J lost 2 bases, V lost 5 bases, and 7 bases had no gene match. This CDR3 is built from 16 residues. DNA of the CDR3: TGTGCCAGTAGTCCAACCGGGACAGGGACCTACAATGAGCAGTTCTTC. It codes for CASSPTGTGTYNEQFF. The whole variable domain, filled in from reference TRBV19 and TRBJ2-1, reads DGGITQSPKYLFRKEGQNVTLSCEQNLNHDAMYWYRQDPGQGLRLIYYSQIVNDFQKGDIAEGYSVSREKKESFPLTVTSAQKNPTAFYLCASSPTGTGTYNEQFFGPGTRLTVL.